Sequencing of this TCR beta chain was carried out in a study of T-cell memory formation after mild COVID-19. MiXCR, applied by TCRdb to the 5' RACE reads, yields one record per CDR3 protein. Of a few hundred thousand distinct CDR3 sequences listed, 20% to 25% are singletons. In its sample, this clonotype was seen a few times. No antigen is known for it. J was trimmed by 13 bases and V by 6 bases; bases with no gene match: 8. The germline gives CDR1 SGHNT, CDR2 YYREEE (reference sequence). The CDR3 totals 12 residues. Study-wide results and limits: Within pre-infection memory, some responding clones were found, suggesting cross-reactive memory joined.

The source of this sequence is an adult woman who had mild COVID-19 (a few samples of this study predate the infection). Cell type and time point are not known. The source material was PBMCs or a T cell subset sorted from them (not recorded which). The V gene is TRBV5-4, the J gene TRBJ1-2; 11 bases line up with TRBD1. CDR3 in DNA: TGTGCCAGCACCCTGGACAGGGGGCCTTCCACCTTC. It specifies CASTLDRGPSTF.